Included here is one T cell receptor beta chain sequence, with context. V lost 3 bases and J lost 5, with 13 bases in between. CDR3 length: 13 amino acids. Germline V gene lookup returns CDR1 DFQATT and CDR2 SNEGSKA (reference sequence). This sample is drawn from a study of blood T cell repertoires in COVID-19. Original processing notes: Scientists estimated how many nucleated cells there were by amplifying reference gene primers. Here immunoSEQ multiplex PCR was the method, and the copy in TCRdb shows in-frame clones only, minus some. V and J calls and clone size are given by that table; D and trimming were obtained from the DNA. The sample carries some 250,000 clones, approximately 91% recorded once.

This receptor was identified in a woman in her 40s with acute COVID-19. The V gene is TRBV20-1, the J gene TRBJ1-1; D gene unclear. Sequencing used PBMCs or T cells enriched from blood (not recorded which). CDR3 loop: CSASKVSLTEAFF. DNA of the CDR3: TGCAGTGCTAGTAAGGTTAGCCTTACTGAAGCTTTCTTT.